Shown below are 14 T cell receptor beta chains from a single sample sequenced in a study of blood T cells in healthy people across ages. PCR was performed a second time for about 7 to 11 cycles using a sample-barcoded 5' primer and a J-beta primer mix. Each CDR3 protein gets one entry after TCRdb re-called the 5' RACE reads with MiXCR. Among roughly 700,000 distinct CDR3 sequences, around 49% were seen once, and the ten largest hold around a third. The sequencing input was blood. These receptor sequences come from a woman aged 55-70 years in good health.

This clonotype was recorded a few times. CDR3 region: CSVGTGLNQPQHF. The CDR3, as DNA: TGCAGCGTTGGGACGGGATTAAATCAGCCCCAGCATTTT. The chain uses TRBV29-1 and TRBJ1-5; no clear D gene. The germline V and J ends were trimmed by 4 bases and 4 bases, with 11 bases remaining between them. The CDR3 runs 13 residues. Germline V CDR1 and CDR2: SQVTM, ANQGSEA.

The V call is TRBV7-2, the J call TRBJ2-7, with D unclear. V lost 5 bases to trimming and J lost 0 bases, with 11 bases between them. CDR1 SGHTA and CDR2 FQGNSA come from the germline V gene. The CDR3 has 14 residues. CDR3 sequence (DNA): TGTGCCAGCAGCCACCCCCCCAACTCCTACGAGCAGTACTTC. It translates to CASSHPPNSYEQYF.

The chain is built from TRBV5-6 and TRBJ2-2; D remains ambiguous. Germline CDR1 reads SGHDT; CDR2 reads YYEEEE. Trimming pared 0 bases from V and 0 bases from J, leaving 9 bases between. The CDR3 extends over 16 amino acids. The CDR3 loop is CASSLGREPNTGELFF. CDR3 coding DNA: TGTGCCAGCAGCTTGGGTCGCGAACCGAACACCGGGGAGCTGTTTTTT.

The DNA of the CDR3 is TGTGCCAGCAGCTTAGGGGGACAGGGAGCGATGCAGTACTTC. This translates into CASSLGGQGAMQYF. V and J are TRBV7-3 and TRBJ2-7; 9 bases align to TRBD1. Looked up from germline, CDR1 is SGHTA and CDR2 is FQGTGA. The CDR3 has 14 residues. V shed 2 bases, J shed 9 bases, and the junction held 8 bases outside the gene matches.

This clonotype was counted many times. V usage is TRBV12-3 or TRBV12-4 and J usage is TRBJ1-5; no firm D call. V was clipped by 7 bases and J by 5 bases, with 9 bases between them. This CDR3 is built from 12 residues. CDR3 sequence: CASTTNDQPQHF. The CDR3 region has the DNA TGTGCCAGCACTACTAACGATCAGCCCCAGCATTTT.

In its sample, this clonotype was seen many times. Here the CDR3 reads CAWSVVGKANTGELFF. The CDR3 DNA reads as TGTGCCTGGAGTGTTGTCGGGAAGGCGAACACCGGGGAGCTGTTTTTT. The chain couples TRBV30 to TRBJ2-2, with D tentatively TRBD2 (5 bases). In germline, CDR1 is GTSNPN, CDR2 SVGIG (reference sequence). The CDR3 sequence is 16 residues long. V was clipped by 0 bases and J by 0 bases, with 11 bases between them.

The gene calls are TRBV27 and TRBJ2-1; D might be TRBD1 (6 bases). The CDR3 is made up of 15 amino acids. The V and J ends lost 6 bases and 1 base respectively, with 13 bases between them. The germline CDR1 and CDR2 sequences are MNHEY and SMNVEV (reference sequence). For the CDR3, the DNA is TGTGCCAGCAGCGGTAACAGGGCTTCCTACAATGAGCAGTTCTTC. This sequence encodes CASSGNRASYNEQFF.

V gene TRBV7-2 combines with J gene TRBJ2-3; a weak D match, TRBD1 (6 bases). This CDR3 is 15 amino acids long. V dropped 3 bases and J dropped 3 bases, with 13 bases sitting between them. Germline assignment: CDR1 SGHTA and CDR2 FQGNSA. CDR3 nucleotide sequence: TGTGCCAGCAGCTTGACCCCACAGGGTACAGATACGCAGTATTTT. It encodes CASSLTPQGTDTQYF.

The CDR3 nucleotides read TGTGCCAGCTCACCAGAGGGGAGCACAGATACGCAGTATTTT. It specifies CASSPEGSTDTQYF. V usage is TRBV18 and J usage is TRBJ2-3; D might be TRBD1 or TRBD2, each matching 5 bases. Germline V gives CDR1 KGHSH, CDR2 LQKENI. V lost 2 bases and J 0 bases, leaving 6 bases between the germline ends. The CDR3 runs to 14 residues.

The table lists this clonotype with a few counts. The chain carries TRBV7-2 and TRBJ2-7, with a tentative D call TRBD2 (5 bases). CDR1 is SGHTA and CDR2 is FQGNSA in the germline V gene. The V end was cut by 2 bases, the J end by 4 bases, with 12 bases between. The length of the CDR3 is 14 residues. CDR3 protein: CASSLQARGYEQYF. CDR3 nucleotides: TGTGCCAGCAGCTTACAAGCCCGAGGGTACGAGCAGTACTTC.

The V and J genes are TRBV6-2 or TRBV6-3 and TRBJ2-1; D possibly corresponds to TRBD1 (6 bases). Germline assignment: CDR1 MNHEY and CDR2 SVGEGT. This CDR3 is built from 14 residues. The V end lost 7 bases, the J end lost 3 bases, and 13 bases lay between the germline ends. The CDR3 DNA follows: TGTGCCAGCAAACCAGACAGGATCTACAATGAGCAGTTCTTC. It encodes CASKPDRIYNEQFF.

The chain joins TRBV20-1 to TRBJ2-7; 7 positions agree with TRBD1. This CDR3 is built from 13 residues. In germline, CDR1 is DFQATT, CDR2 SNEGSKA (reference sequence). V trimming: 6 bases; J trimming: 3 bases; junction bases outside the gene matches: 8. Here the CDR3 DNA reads TGCAGTGCCTTTAGGGGGCAGGACTACGAGCAGTACTTC. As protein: CSAFRGQDYEQYF.

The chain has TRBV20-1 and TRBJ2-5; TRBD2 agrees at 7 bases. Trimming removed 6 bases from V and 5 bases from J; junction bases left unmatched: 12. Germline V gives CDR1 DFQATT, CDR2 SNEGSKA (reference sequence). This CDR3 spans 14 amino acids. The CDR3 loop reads CSAYLGGDGETQYF. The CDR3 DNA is TGCAGTGCCTACCTGGGGGGGGATGGCGAGACCCAGTACTTC.

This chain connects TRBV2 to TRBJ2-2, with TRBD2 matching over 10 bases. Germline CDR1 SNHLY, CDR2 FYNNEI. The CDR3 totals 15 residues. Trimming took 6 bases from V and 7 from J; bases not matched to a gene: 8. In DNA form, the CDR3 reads TGTGCCAGCAGCGCGAGCGGGAGGGCCGTCGGGGAGCTGTTTTTT. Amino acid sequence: CASSASGRAVGELFF.